This TCR beta chain was captured by sequencing in a study of PD-1 blockade in classical Hodgkin lymphoma. Relapse after autologous stem cell transplantation occurred in every patient, and brentuximab vedotin exposure varied. With 4 bases removed from V and 1 base from J, the gap between germline ends came to 31 bases. Germline V gene data show CDR1 as SNHLY and CDR2 as FYNNEI. CDR3 length equals 21 residues. Generated by immunoSEQ multiplex PCR, the TCRdb table keeps only in-frame clones and is missing some. Of tens of thousands of clones listed, around 87% are singletons. The sequences come from peripheral blood mononuclear cells (PBMCs), collected at baseline. This TCR derives from a human donor with classical Hodgkin lymphoma. The V gene is TRBV2, the J gene TRBJ1-1; TRBD1 might be the D (5 bases). The CDR3 is CASSVESRVPGGGYENTEAFF. CDR3 nucleotides: TGTGCCAGCAGTGTAGAGTCCCGGGTGCCCGGCGGGGGTTATGAGAACACTGAAGCTTTCTTT.